The present TCR beta chain was sequenced within a study of siplizumab effects on memory and regulatory T cells. The study's findings and limits: Naive T cells, seemingly more diverse than memory cells, seemed major alloresponse contributors. With siplizumab, mappable alloreactive CD4+ clones averaged roughly 65% Treg-derived, versus around 28% in controls.

Concerning this clone itself: The antigen is not known.

Each sample yielded about 9.2 x 10^4 assayed TCR templates. This table comes from immunoSEQ multiplex PCR, and its TCRdb copy is limited to in-frame clones, with some not included. The table includes about 120,000 clones, approximately 94% detected once. The germline gives CDR1 MNHEY, CDR2 SMNVEV (reference sequence). The ends were cut back, 9 bases at V and 2 bases at J, with 20 bases in the middle. This CDR3 spans 16 amino acids. Sequenced material: non-Treg CD4+ T cells sorted from blood. V gene TRBV27 combines with J gene TRBJ1-5; D might be TRBD1 (6 bases). This sequence was found in a human donor in good health. The CDR3 protein is CASLETGARGNQPQHF. CDR3 sequence (DNA): TGTGCCAGTTTGGAGACGGGGGCTAGAGGCAATCAGCCCCAGCATTTT.